Listed here is a single TCR beta chain. Its antigen is unknown. Per-base qualities were not stored, and no clone one base away is much larger. These data come from a study of blood T cell repertoires in COVID-19 (dated by TCRdb to between 2020 and 2021). Regarding the study in general: The collaborator samples originated in the United States, Italy and Spain and spanned the acute and convalescent phases of COVID-19. The material from the prospective study consisted of cDNA or gDNA derived from T cells, B-cell-depleted T cells, or PBMCs. The dataset comprised deeply sampled blood TCRbeta repertoires from subjects exposed to, actively infected with, or recovered from COVID-19. A freely available public database, intended as a resource for researchers studying the immune response to SARS-CoV-2, is where the repertoires were released. Samples came from the ongoing ImmuneRACE study (first 160 participants) plus 1,254 subjects from 6 global collaborators. The sample metadata nearly always contained a de-identified subject ID, COVID-19 status, age in years and sex. Where available, HLA class I and class II types were obtained from metadata supplied by the sample provider rather than from assay-based typing.

The CDR1 and CDR2 encoded by the germline V gene are SGHTA and FQGNSA. From the cysteine through the phenylalanine, the CDR3 covers 19 amino acids. Only the CDR3 DNA stays, 57 bases, in frame from base 1. Trimming takes 2 bases off V and 0 bases off J; junction bases not matched to a gene: 10. In the prospective study, participants were roughly 18 to 95 years old, resided in fewer than 25 geographic areas of the United States, and were enrolled through a virtual design. In the prospective study, participants were assigned to cohorts based on the clinical history participants reported in a screening survey and a study questionnaire. Recovered participants in ImmuneRACE Cohort 3 were defined as having two consecutive negative NP/OP PCR tests, clearance from a healthcare professional, or resolution of symptoms. In the prospective study, mobile phlebotomists collected whole blood, serum and a nasopharyngeal or oropharyngeal swab from each participant. Participants in the prospective study had the option to provide additional blood draws and questionnaires over a roughly 2-month period. Before DNA extraction, prospective study blood samples were shipped either frozen or at room temperature.

TCRbeta CDR3 regions were amplified from genomic DNA using the immunoSEQ Assay, a bias-controlled multiplex PCR. Per the authors' processing: The number of nucleated cells in each sample was estimated from the amplification of reference gene primers within the assay. To quantify the absolute abundance of each unique TCRbeta CDR3 rearrangement, sequence reads were collapsed and filtered. For each sample, productive Simpson clonality was calculated as the square root of Simpson's diversity index across productive rearrangements. Drawn from immuneACCESS, this table holds only the in-frame rearrangements with V and J called that TCRdb kept. Clones are partly lost; checked studies trace under half to an unresolved V gene and leave the rest unexplained. V, J and clone size were drawn from that table, and D and trimming were deduced from the DNA. Across this sample there are roughly 150,000 clones, with about 88% seen only once. The ten largest clones add up to around 7.8% of the sample.

Broad study findings and their caveats: How much clinical and demographic metadata was included differed by source and by participant, and the metadata was provided uncurated.

This TCR came from a middle-aged man who had recovered from COVID-19. The receptor chain draws on TRBV7-2 and TRBJ2-5; TRBD2 aligns with 12 central bases. The sequenced material came from PBMCs or T cells enriched from blood (not recorded which). The CDR3 region has the sequence CASSLMTSGGLKYQETQYF. At the DNA level, the sequence is TGTGCCAGCAGCTTAATGACTAGCGGGGGACTAAAGTACCAAGAGACCCAGTACTTC.